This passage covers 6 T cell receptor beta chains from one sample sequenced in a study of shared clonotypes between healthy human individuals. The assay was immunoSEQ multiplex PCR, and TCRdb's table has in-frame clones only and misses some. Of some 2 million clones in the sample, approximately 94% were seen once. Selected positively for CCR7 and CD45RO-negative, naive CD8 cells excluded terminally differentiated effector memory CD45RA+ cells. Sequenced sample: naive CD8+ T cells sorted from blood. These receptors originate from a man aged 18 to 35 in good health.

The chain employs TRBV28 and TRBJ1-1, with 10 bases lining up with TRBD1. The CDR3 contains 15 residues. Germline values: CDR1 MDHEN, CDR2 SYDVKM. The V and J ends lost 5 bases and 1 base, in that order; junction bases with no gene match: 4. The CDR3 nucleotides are TGTGCCAGCAGTAAAGACAGGGGGCCGAACACTGAAGCTTTCTTT. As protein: CASSKDRGPNTEAFF.

The CDR3 DNA follows: TGTGCCAGCAGTTATGAGGGGGTAGTGGCCGGGGAGCTGTTTTTT. It is translated as CASSYEGVVAGELFF. V is TRBV6-6 and J is TRBJ2-2; possibly TRBD1 for D (6 bases). V was cut by 3 bases and J by 6 bases, with 14 bases left in between. The CDR3 length is 15 residues. Germline CDR1 and CDR2: MNHNY and SVGAGI (reference sequence).

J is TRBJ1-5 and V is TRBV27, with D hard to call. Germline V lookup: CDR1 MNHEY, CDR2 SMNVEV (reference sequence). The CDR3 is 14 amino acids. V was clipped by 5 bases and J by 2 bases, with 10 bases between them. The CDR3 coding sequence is TGTGCCAGCAGTGTCCTTCTTGGCAATCAGCCCCAGCATTTT. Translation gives CASSVLLGNQPQHF.

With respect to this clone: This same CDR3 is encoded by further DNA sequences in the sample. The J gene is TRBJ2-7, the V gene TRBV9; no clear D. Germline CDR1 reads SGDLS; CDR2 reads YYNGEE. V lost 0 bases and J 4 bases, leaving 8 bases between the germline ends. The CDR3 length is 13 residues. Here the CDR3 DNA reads TGTGCCAGCAGCGTAGGCTCCTCTTACGAGCAGTACTTC. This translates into CASSVGSSYEQYF.

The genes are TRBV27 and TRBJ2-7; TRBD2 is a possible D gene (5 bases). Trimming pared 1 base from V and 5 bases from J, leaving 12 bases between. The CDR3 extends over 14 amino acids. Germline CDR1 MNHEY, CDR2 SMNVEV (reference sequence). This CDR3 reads CASSLLRVGNEQYF. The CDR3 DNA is TGTGCCAGCAGTTTATTGCGGGTAGGGAACGAGCAGTACTTC.

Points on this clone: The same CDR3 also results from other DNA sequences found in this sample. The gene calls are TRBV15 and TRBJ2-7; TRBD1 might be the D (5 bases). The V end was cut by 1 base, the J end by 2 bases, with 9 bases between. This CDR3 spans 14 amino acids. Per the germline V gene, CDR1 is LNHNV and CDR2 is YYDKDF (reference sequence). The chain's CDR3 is CATSRVGQAYEQYF. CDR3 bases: TGTGCCACCAGCAGAGTCGGACAAGCCTACGAGCAGTACTTC.